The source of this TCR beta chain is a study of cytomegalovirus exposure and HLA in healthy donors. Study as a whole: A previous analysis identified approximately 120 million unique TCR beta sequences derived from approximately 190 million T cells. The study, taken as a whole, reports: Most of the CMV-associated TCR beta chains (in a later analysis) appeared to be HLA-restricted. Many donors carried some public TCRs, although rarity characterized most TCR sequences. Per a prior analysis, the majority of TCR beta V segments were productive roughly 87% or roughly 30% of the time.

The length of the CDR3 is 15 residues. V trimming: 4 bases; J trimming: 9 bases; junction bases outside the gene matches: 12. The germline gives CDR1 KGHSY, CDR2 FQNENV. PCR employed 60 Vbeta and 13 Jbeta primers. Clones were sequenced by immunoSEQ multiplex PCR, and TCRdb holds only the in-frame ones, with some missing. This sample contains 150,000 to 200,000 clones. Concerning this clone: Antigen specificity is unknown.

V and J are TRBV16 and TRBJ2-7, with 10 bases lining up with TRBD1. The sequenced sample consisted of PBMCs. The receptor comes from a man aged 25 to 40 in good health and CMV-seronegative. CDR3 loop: CASSPRGGQGLRQYF. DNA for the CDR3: TGTGCCAGCAGCCCCCGCGGGGGACAGGGGTTACGGCAGTACTTC.